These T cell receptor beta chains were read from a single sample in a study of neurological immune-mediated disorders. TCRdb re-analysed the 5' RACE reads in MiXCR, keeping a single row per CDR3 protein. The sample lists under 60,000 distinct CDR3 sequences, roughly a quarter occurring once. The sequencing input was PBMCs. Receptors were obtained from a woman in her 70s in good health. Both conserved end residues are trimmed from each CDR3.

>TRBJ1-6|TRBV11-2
ASSLSRDRSPLH
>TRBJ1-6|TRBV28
ASSLRDSLWASSPLH
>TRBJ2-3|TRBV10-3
AISDPFTDTQY
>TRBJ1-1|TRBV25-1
ASSKETTEAF
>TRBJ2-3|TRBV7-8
ASRTGPSTDTQY
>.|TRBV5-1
ASSLVSGNEQY
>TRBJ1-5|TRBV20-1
SAREGYNQPQH
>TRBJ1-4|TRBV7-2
ASSLTSGQLNEKLF
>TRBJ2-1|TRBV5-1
ASGELESSYNEQF
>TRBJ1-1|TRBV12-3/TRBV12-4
ASRLTGETEAF
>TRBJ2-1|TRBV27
ASSPHSGGAYNEQF
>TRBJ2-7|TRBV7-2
ASTFGGVGYEQY
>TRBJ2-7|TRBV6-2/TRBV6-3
ASSLLAYEQY
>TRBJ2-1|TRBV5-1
VSSFAYGRAYNEQF
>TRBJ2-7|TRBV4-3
ASSQVTGGTDEQY
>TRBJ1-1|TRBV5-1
ASRPRTGSNTEAF